These 24 T cell receptor beta chains share one sample of origin, sequenced in a study of tumor-infiltrating lymphocytes in primary liver carcinoma. Extraction also yielded germline DNA, while blood RNA was obtained from unsorted whole blood. A primer matching the constant region was used to make TCR beta cDNA from approximately 0.45 ug of total RNA. Modified slightly, ARM-PCR produced TCR beta libraries over three nested multiplex PCR rounds. Rounds one and two of PCR, each of roughly 10 cycles, were primed with TRBV1-TRBV30 forward primers and a C-beta reverse primer. Each CDR3 protein gets one entry after TCRdb re-called the multiplex PCR reads with MiXCR. The top ten hold approximately 17% of the sample, which has hundreds of thousands of distinct CDR3 sequences, about 50% seen once. Input material: peripheral blood. Source of these receptors: a woman aged 25 to 39 with primary liver carcinoma and hepatitis B virus infection.

The chain is built from TRBV10-2 and TRBJ2-3, with 10 bases aligning to TRBD2. Germline trimming cut 2 bases from V and 8 bases from J; bases unmatched to any gene: 13. This CDR3 is 17 amino acids long. Looked up from germline, CDR1 is WSHSY and CDR2 is SAAADI. CDR3 bases: TGCGCCAGCAGTGAGAACCCCTCAGCTAGCGGGAGTGTTACGCAGTATTTT. Its translation is CASSENPSASGSVTQYF.

The chain uses TRBV11-2 and TRBJ2-7; no reliable D call. CDR1 and CDR2 from the germline V gene are SGHAT and FQNNGV. Between the trimmed V and J ends, which lost 11 bases and 6 bases, there was a span of 14 bases. The CDR3 runs 11 residues. The CDR3 sequence is CACSLLSEQYF. The CDR3 DNA reads TGTGCCTGTAGCCTACTGTCCGAGCAGTACTTC.

With regard to this clonotype: The junction differs from germline at one of its ends, possibly a read error. This sequence joins TRBV11-2 and TRBJ2-2, with a possible D match to TRBD2 (5 bases). Germline lookup yields CDR1 SGHAT and CDR2 FQNNGV. The CDR3 has 12 amino acids. In nucleotides, the CDR3 is TGTCCCAGCAGGAAACACACCGGGGAGCTGTTTTTC. It yields the protein CPSRKHTGELFF.

As to this clonotype: This is likely a read error, given that the CDR3 carries no conserved phenylalanine or tryptophan at its end. This chain joins TRBV6-5 and TRBJ1-1; the D is unclear. Between the trimmed V and J ends, which lost 5 bases and 1 base, there was a span of 14 bases. This CDR3 is built from 15 residues. CDR1 and CDR2 from the germline V gene are MNHEY and SVGAGI. In DNA form, the CDR3 reads TGTGCCAGCAGTAGGGATAGGTTACCGAACACTGAAGCTTTCCTT. Protein: CASSRDRLPNTEAFL.

Regarding this clonotype: This clone may be a read error of a much larger clone one base away. J is TRBJ2-6 and V is TRBV6-5; D tentatively reads TRBD1 or TRBD2 (5 bases each). The V gene's germline CDR1 is MNHEY and CDR2 SVGAGI. The length of the CDR3 is 19 residues. The CDR3 sequence: CASSSVKPGLSSGANLLTF. CDR3 sequence (DNA): TGTGCCAGCAGTTCGGTGAAGCCCGGACTCTCCTCTGGGGCCAACCTCCTGACTTTC.

A word on this clonotype: Being one base from a much bigger clone, this may be a read error. V usage is TRBV29-1 and J usage is TRBJ2-1, with 12 bases fitting TRBD2. V lost 8 bases, J lost 6 bases, and 8 bases stayed unmatched. The CDR3 spans 14 residues. CDR1 is SQVTM and CDR2 is ANQGSEA in the germline V gene. CDR3 DNA sequence: TGCAGCATTGTTGAACTAGCGGGAGGCAATGAGCAGTTCTTC. This translates into CSIVELAGGNEQFF.

With respect to this clonotype: With a much larger clone just one base away, this may be a read error. The CDR3 sequence is CASSLGRNTYEQYF. For the CDR3, the DNA is TGTGCCAGCAGTTTGGGGCGCAACACTTACGAGCAGTACTTC. The chain is built from TRBV12-3 or TRBV12-4 and TRBJ2-7, with a possible D match to TRBD1 (5 bases). V was shortened by 3 bases and J by 4 bases, with 13 bases between the two germline ends. The CDR3 sequence is 14 residues long.

The chain employs TRBV6-1 and TRBJ2-1; D gene ambiguous. There are 14 residues in the CDR3. In germline, CDR1 is MNHNS, CDR2 SASEGT. Trimming stripped 8 bases from V and 4 bases from J, with 15 bases between. Written as DNA, the CDR3 is TGTGCCAGCCCCGAGTGGAAGACTTACAATGAGCAGTTCTTC. Its translation: CASPEWKTYNEQFF.

Regarding this clonotype: Here the CDR3 omits its conserved ending phenylalanine or tryptophan, so a read error is the likely source. The limits of the CDR3 on the DNA are not certain, so only TCRdb's listed CDR3 is given. This sequence joins TRBV4-3 and TRBJ1-1. Germline lookup yields CDR1 LGHNA and CDR2 YSLEER. From its first to its last residue, the CDR3 has 16 amino acids. The CDR3 region is CASSQEWRSVNTEAFL.

Only one count was recorded for this clonotype. The conserved phenylalanine or tryptophan is not found at the CDR3 terminus, so this likely reflects a read error. Because the CDR3's place on the DNA is in doubt, the DNA is left out and the CDR3 is given as listed by TCRdb. V gene TRBV11-2 combines with J gene TRBJ1-1. The germline CDR1 and CDR2 sequences are SGHAT and FQNNGV. The CDR3 contains 14 residues when both ends are counted. The CDR3 loop is CASSAGPKNTEVFL.

Notes on this clonotype: A read error may account for a junction end that differs from germline. The CDR3 protein is CVSNLEGSSPFYEQYF. Written as DNA, the CDR3 is TGTGTCAGCAACTTAGAGGGCAGTTCACCCTTCTACGAGCAGTACTTC. The chain couples TRBV11-2 to TRBJ2-7; possible D gene TRBD2, 5 bases. The CDR3 extends over 16 amino acids. Germline loops: CDR1 SGHAT, CDR2 FQNNGV.

This clonotype has a single count. Possible read error: a much larger clone is one base away. V is TRBV29-1 and J is TRBJ1-2; tentative D call: TRBD1 (6 bases). Germline V gene data show CDR1 as SQVTM and CDR2 as ANQGSEA. The CDR3 loop spans 13 amino acids. CDR3: CSVDEGVGYGYAF. Written as DNA, the CDR3 is TGCAGCGTTGATGAGGGGGTAGGCTATGGCTACGCCTTC.

This chain joins TRBV28 and TRBJ2-3; D unclear. CDR3 length equals 15 residues. V lost 3 bases, J lost 5 bases, and 15 bases lay in between. Germline CDR1 is MDHEN and CDR2 is SYDVKM. CDR3 nucleotides: TGTGCCAGCAGTTTGGCCCCCTACCCGAGAGATACGCAGTATTTT. Translation gives CASSLAPYPRDTQYF.

This clonotype was seen repeatedly, ten times or more. The chain is built from TRBV12-3 or TRBV12-4 and TRBJ2-5, with TRBD2 identical over 11 bases. CDR3 size: 15 residues. V shed 5 bases and J 3 bases; nucleotides not matched to a gene: 5. Here the CDR3 reads CASSRILAGEETQYF. DNA for the CDR3: TGTGCCAGCAGTCGAATACTAGCGGGAGAAGAGACCCAGTACTTC.

Comments on this clonotype: A much more abundant neighbour one base away suggests this may be a read error. The chain uses TRBV12-3 or TRBV12-4 and TRBJ2-7; perhaps TRBD1 as D (5 bases). The CDR3 runs to 14 residues. The CDR3 region has the DNA TGTGTCAGCAGCCGACGACAGAACTCCTACGAGCAGTACTTC. This translates into CVSSRRQNSYEQYF.

About this clonotype: This may stem from a read error, because a much larger clone lies one nucleotide away. The gene calls are TRBV29-1 and TRBJ2-3, with 13 bases matching TRBD2. This CDR3 is built from 16 residues. Germline assignment: CDR1 SQVTM and CDR2 ANQGSEA. The ends lost 8 bases at V and 1 base at J; junction bases unmatched: 9. CDR3 loop: CSIGTSGMGGTDTQYF. CDR3 in DNA: TGCAGCATTGGGACTAGCGGGATGGGTGGCACAGATACGCAGTATTTT.

About this clonotype: At one end, the junction sequence differs from germline, possibly due to a read error. V is TRBV12-3 or TRBV12-4 and J is TRBJ2-1; the D is unclear. CDR3 length: 14 residues. The CDR3 is CASSPATSDNVQFF. Here the CDR3 DNA reads TGTGCCAGCAGTCCGGCCACGTCAGACAATGTGCAGTTCTTC.

Concerning this clonotype: An end of the junction does not agree with germline; a read error may underlie this. J is TRBJ1-2 and V is TRBV12-3 or TRBV12-4; TRBD1 matches 8 bases. This CDR3 spans 18 amino acids. The CDR3 DNA follows: TGTGTCAGCAGTCCCCGAGGGGGGCAGGGGGCGGGGGACTATGGCTACACCTTC. This gives the protein CVSSPRGGQGAGDYGYTF.

About this clonotype: Because it lacks the conserved phenylalanine or tryptophan at the end, this CDR3 is likely a read error. V and J are TRBV6-6 and TRBJ2-1; possible D gene TRBD2, 6 bases. V lost 2 bases to trimming and J lost 6 bases, with 14 bases between them. The CDR3 contains 15 residues. In germline, CDR1 is MNHNY, CDR2 SVGAGI (reference sequence). CDR3 region: CASSYISGFGNEQFL. DNA for the CDR3: TGTGCCAGCAGTTACATAAGCGGGTTCGGCAATGAGCAGTTCTTA.

Worth noting for this clonotype: Given a much more abundant clone one base away, this may be a read error. This chain joins TRBV6-2 or TRBV6-3 and TRBJ2-1, with D uncertain. Trimming cost V 7 bases and J 8 bases, with 21 bases left between them. The CDR3 length is 15 residues. Germline lookup yields CDR1 MNHEY and CDR2 SVGEGT. The CDR3 sequence is CASNSPSRVSDEQFF. CDR3 DNA sequence: TGTGCCAGCAATTCGCCGTCTCGAGTCTCGGATGAGCAGTTCTTC.

Turning to this clonotype: A much more abundant neighbour one base away suggests this may be a read error. This chain connects TRBV7-9 to TRBJ2-2, with D possibly matching TRBD2 (5 bases). Per the germline V gene, CDR1 is SEHNR and CDR2 is FQNEAQ (reference sequence). CDR3 length: 13 amino acids. CDR3 coding DNA: TGTGCCAGCAGCCCTGTCGACTCCGGGGAGCTGTCTTTT. Residues: CASSPVDSGELSF.

Details on this clonotype: One base away lies a much larger clone, so this may be a sequencing read error. The gene calls are TRBV29-1 and TRBJ2-3, with 8 bases lining up with TRBD1. CDR1 is SQVTM and CDR2 is ANQGSEA in the germline V gene. The CDR3 loop spans 14 amino acids. The CDR3 loop is CNVGDRHSTDTQYF. CDR3 nucleotide sequence: TGCAACGTCGGGGACAGGCATAGCACAGATACGCAGTATTTT.

There are a few counts of this clonotype. The junction shows a germline mismatch at one end, possibly a read error. V usage is TRBV29-1 and J usage is TRBJ2-2; possible D gene TRBD2, 5 bases. This CDR3 contains 12 residues. Per germline, CDR1 SQVTM and CDR2 ANQGSEA. CDR3 in DNA: TGCAGCGTTGAAGAAATCACCGGGGAGCTGTCTTTT. Its protein is CSVEEITGELSF.

This chain links TRBV11-1 with TRBJ1-1, with 8 bases matching TRBD1. Germline V gives CDR1 SGHAT, CDR2 FQDESV (reference sequence). The junction had 7 bases not matched to a gene; V was cut back by 5 bases and J by 2 bases. The CDR3 runs 15 residues. CDR3 in amino acids: CASSAQGAANTEAFF. Written as DNA, the CDR3 is TGTGCCAGCAGCGCCCAGGGGGCAGCCAACACTGAAGCTTTCTTT.